These 8 T cell receptor beta chains were all obtained from the same sample, sequenced in a study of blood T cell repertoires in COVID-19. Sequencing used immunoSEQ multiplex PCR; TCRdb keeps in-frame clones, though not all of them. The data hold roughly 240,000 clones, with roughly 86% observed a single time. The source material was peripheral blood. The source of these receptors is a woman older than 75 with COVID-19, enrolled during active disease.

The chain couples TRBV11-1 to TRBJ2-3; possible D gene TRBD2, 6 bases. Germline V gene data show CDR1 as SGHAT and CDR2 as FQDESV (reference sequence). V shed 3 bases and J shed 4 bases, with 14 bases lying between them. The CDR3 length is 15 residues. As DNA, the CDR3 is TGTGCCAGCAGCTTGGGACTCGCTGGTGCAGATACGCAGTATTTT. Translation gives CASSLGLAGADTQYF.

The chain combines TRBV5-1 with TRBJ1-4; the D gene is possibly TRBD1 (6 bases). Trimming stripped 5 bases from V and 4 bases from J, with 12 bases between. CDR1 and CDR2 from the germline V gene are SGHRS and YFSETQ. The CDR3 extends over 14 amino acids. CDR3 protein: CASRPDSLNEKLFF. The CDR3 nucleotides are TGCGCCAGCAGACCGGACAGCCTTAATGAAAAACTGTTTTTT.

V usage is TRBV28 and J usage is TRBJ1-1; D gene ambiguous. Germline V gives CDR1 MDHEN, CDR2 SYDVKM. Between the trimmed V and J ends, which lost 5 bases and 2 bases, there was a span of 12 bases. The CDR3 has 14 amino acids. The CDR3 DNA reads TGTGCCAGCAGTATCTCGGGTGGTAACACTGAAGCTTTCTTT. Its translation: CASSISGGNTEAFF.

The chain links TRBV3-1 (or the pseudogene TRBV3-2) to TRBJ1-1; D is undetermined. This CDR3 is built from 12 residues. V was pared by 5 bases and J by 5 bases, with 9 bases between. Germline lookup yields CDR1 LGHDT and CDR2 YNNKEL (reference sequence). The DNA for the CDR3 is TGTGCCAGCAGCTCGGCCGGGACTGAAGCTTTCTTT. Residues: CASSSAGTEAFF.

Only one count was recorded for this clone. J is TRBJ2-7 and V is TRBV7-6; tentatively, D is TRBD1 (6 bases). This CDR3 spans 15 amino acids. Germline CDR1 and CDR2: SGHVS and FNYEAQ. Trimming stripped 2 bases from V and 3 bases from J, with 14 bases between. This CDR3 reads CASSLNSGASYEQYF. The DNA for the CDR3 is TGTGCCAGCAGCTTAAATTCAGGGGCCAGCTACGAGCAGTACTTC.

This sequence joins TRBV28 and TRBJ1-1; D remains ambiguous. Deletions cut 2 bases from V and 3 bases from J, with 7 bases between. The CDR3 length is 13 residues. Germline CDR1 MDHEN, CDR2 SYDVKM. The CDR3 nucleotides read TGTGCCAGCAGTTTAGCGAGGTACACTGAAGCTTTCTTT. Its protein is CASSLARYTEAFF.

The CDR3 DNA reads TGTGCCAGCCAAAAGGGGAAAACAAACATTCAGTACTTC. Amino acid sequence: CASQKGKTNIQYF. The chain employs TRBV28 and TRBJ2-4; TRBD1 is a possible D gene (5 bases). The CDR3 spans 13 residues. Trimming removed 8 bases at V and 6 bases at J, with 14 bases between. Germline CDR1 reads MDHEN; CDR2 reads SYDVKM.

The chain recombines TRBV7-3 with TRBJ2-3, with 8 bases that match TRBD2. Germline CDR1 SGHTA, CDR2 FQGTGA. The CDR3 length is 16 residues. Trimming removed 5 bases from V and 1 base from J; junction bases left unmatched: 8. This CDR3 reads CASSREGRRGTDTQYF. Here the CDR3 DNA reads TGTGCCAGCAGCCGGGAGGGCCGGCGGGGCACAGATACGCAGTATTTT.